A single count supports the clone carrying this T cell receptor beta chain. The target antigen is unknown. This specimen comes from a study of T cell responses to AZD1222 COVID-19 vaccine. Study conclusions and caveats: Just a handful of people given AZD1222 tested seropositive at baseline. In a largely white British group with more females than males, clonal diversity was possibly underestimated. Unmutated variant regions are reportedly the target of nearly half of TCRs that are spike-specific. In all cases, repertoires were sampled only after the peak T cell response.

Only in-frame clones appear in the TCRdb table, and some are missing; sequencing was by immunoSEQ multiplex PCR. The repertoire consists of roughly 150,000 clones, with about 90% occurring once and the leading ten covering about 1.4%. V was pared by 4 bases and J by 8 bases, with 8 bases of the junction left unmatched. This CDR3 has 14 residues. CDR1 and CDR2 (germline): GTSNPN, SVGIG (reference sequence). This sequence was found in an adult in good health. This material consisted of peripheral blood, taken on day 0 of AZD1222 vaccination. The chain combines TRBV30 with TRBJ1-3; 10 bases align to TRBD1. The DNA for the CDR3 is TGTGCCTGGATCCCCCGGGACAGGGGTTACACCATATATTTT. Protein: CAWIPRDRGYTIYF.